The rows below give T cell receptor beta chains drawn from one sample of a study of T-cell memory formation after mild COVID-19. Using its own MiXCR run on the 5' RACE reads, TCRdb lists one record per CDR3 protein. The repertoire holds 70,000 to 95,000 distinct CDR3 sequences, about 13% seen once, with 40% to 45% in the top ten. The sequencing sample was made of PBMCs or a T cell subset sorted from them (not recorded which). All receptors derive from a man younger than 35 who had mild COVID-19 (a few samples of this study predate the infection). Cell type and time point are not known. CDR3s include the opening cysteine and the closing phenylalanine or tryptophan. Fields, in order: J gene, CDR3 length, D gene, clone size, V gene, CDR3 protein, CDR3 DNA. The D gene is left open where the match is weak. Expanded clones get a size class; other rows say once, few or many, or leave the size out.

j_gene: TRBJ1-5
len: 14
d_gene: TRBD1
abundance: once
v_gene: TRBV6-2/TRBV6-3
CDR3aa: CASSYRQGYQPKHF
CDR3nt: TGTGCCAGCAGTTACCGACAGGGCTATCAGCCCAAGCATTTT

j_gene: TRBJ2-3
len: 16
d_gene: TRBD2
abundance: .
v_gene: TRBV6-1
CDR3aa: CASSRTSGETTDTQYF
CDR3nt: TGTGCCAGCAGCAGGACTAGCGGGGAGACCACAGATACGCAGTATTTT

j_gene: TRBJ1-1
len: 13
d_gene: .
abundance: few
v_gene: TRBV4-1
CDR3aa: CASRSPGYAEAFF
CDR3nt: TGCGCCAGCAGGAGCCCAGGGTACGCTGAAGCTTTCTTT

j_gene: TRBJ2-1
len: 17
d_gene: .
abundance: few
v_gene: TRBV7-2
CDR3aa: CASSWAEWGLLRNEQFF
CDR3nt: TGTGCCAGCAGCTGGGCGGAGTGGGGTTTATTGAGGAATGAGCAGTTCTTC

j_gene: TRBJ2-4
len: 8
d_gene: .
abundance: few
v_gene: TRBV27
CDR3aa: CASNIQYF
CDR3nt: TGTGCCAGCAACATTCAGTACTTC

j_gene: TRBJ2-3
len: 15
d_gene: TRBD2
abundance: .
v_gene: TRBV4-2
CDR3aa: CASSQESGGTDTQYF
CDR3nt: TGTGCCAGCAGCCAAGAGAGCGGGGGCACAGATACGCAGTATTTT

j_gene: TRBJ2-1
len: 15
d_gene: TRBD2
abundance: many
v_gene: TRBV7-3
CDR3aa: CASSLGGGSYNEQFF
CDR3nt: TGTGCCAGCAGCTTAGGCGGGGGATCCTACAATGAGCAGTTCTTC

j_gene: TRBJ1-5
len: 15
d_gene: .
abundance: .
v_gene: TRBV7-2
CDR3aa: CASSLLPPGNQPQHF
CDR3nt: TGTGCCAGCAGCTTACTTCCCCCGGGAAATCAGCCCCAGCATTTT

j_gene: TRBJ2-1
len: 11
d_gene: .
abundance: few
v_gene: TRBV2
CDR3aa: CALLVSNEQFF
CDR3nt: TGTGCCCTGCTCGTCTCCAATGAGCAGTTCTTC

j_gene: TRBJ2-1
len: 15
d_gene: .
abundance: few
v_gene: TRBV14
CDR3aa: CASSQGAWTYNEQFF
CDR3nt: TGTGCCAGCAGCCAAGGGGCTTGGACCTACAATGAGCAGTTCTTC

j_gene: TRBJ2-3
len: 17
d_gene: TRBD2
abundance: .
v_gene: TRBV11-2
CDR3aa: CASSFLAGGYSTDTQYF
CDR3nt: TGTGCCAGCAGCTTCCTAGCGGGGGGCTATAGCACAGATACGCAGTATTTT

j_gene: TRBJ2-3
len: 15
d_gene: .
abundance: many
v_gene: TRBV7-9
CDR3aa: CASSQGYPSTDTQYF
CDR3nt: TGTGCCAGCAGCCAAGGCTACCCTAGCACAGATACGCAGTATTTT

j_gene: TRBJ2-5
len: 13
d_gene: .
abundance: many
v_gene: TRBV28
CDR3aa: CASLIRGAETQYF
CDR3nt: TGTGCCAGCCTTATTCGGGGTGCCGAGACCCAGTACTTC

j_gene: TRBJ2-1
len: 15
d_gene: TRBD2
abundance: .
v_gene: TRBV28
CDR3aa: CASSPAGLGVPEQFF
CDR3nt: TGTGCCAGCAGCCCCGCCGGACTAGGTGTTCCTGAGCAGTTCTTC

j_gene: TRBJ2-1
len: 15
d_gene: TRBD2
abundance: many
v_gene: TRBV6-1
CDR3aa: CASSQTSGGYNEQFF
CDR3nt: TGTGCCAGCAGCCAGACTAGCGGGGGGTACAATGAGCAGTTCTTC

j_gene: TRBJ2-7
len: 13
d_gene: .
abundance: few
v_gene: TRBV6-5
CDR3aa: CASSYGAAYEQYF
CDR3nt: TGTGCCAGCAGTTACGGGGCAGCCTACGAGCAGTACTTC

j_gene: TRBJ2-3
len: 15
d_gene: .
abundance: .
v_gene: TRBV4-1
CDR3aa: CASSQGTVSTDTQYF
CDR3nt: TGCGCCAGCAGCCAAGGAACAGTTAGCACAGATACGCAGTATTTT

j_gene: TRBJ1-3
len: 14
d_gene: .
abundance: few
v_gene: TRBV20-1
CDR3aa: CSAPRPGSRNTIYF
CDR3nt: TGCAGCGCTCCCCGCCCCGGTTCCCGAAACACCATATATTTT

j_gene: TRBJ1-1
len: 14
d_gene: .
abundance: .
v_gene: TRBV19
CDR3aa: CASSATPMNTEAFF
CDR3nt: TGTGCCAGTAGTGCCACACCCATGAACACTGAAGCTTTCTTT

j_gene: TRBJ2-1
len: 13
d_gene: TRBD2
abundance: .
v_gene: TRBV6-5
CDR3aa: CASRGGARNEQFF
CDR3nt: TGTGCCAGCCGCGGGGGGGCCCGGAATGAGCAGTTCTTC

j_gene: TRBJ2-5
len: 16
d_gene: TRBD2
abundance: few
v_gene: TRBV4-1
CDR3aa: CASSQDHPGGLETQYF
CDR3nt: TGCGCCAGCAGCCAAGATCACCCGGGGGGGCTCGAGACCCAGTACTTC

j_gene: TRBJ2-7
len: 14
d_gene: TRBD2
abundance: few
v_gene: TRBV6-6
CDR3aa: CASSYGGGSNEQYF
CDR3nt: TGTGCCAGCAGTTACGGGGGGGGGTCCAACGAGCAGTACTTC

j_gene: TRBJ1-2
len: 13
d_gene: TRBD1
abundance: few
v_gene: TRBV6-5
CDR3aa: CASRPGTGVGYTF
CDR3nt: TGTGCCAGCAGACCCGGGACAGGGGTTGGCTACACCTTC

j_gene: TRBJ1-1
len: 16
d_gene: TRBD1
abundance: few
v_gene: TRBV11-2
CDR3aa: CASSAHTSTGETEAFF
CDR3nt: TGTGCCAGCAGCGCACACACATCTACAGGGGAGACTGAAGCTTTCTTT

j_gene: TRBJ2-3
len: 15
d_gene: TRBD2
abundance: .
v_gene: TRBV5-4
CDR3aa: CASRPRGGSTDTQYF
CDR3nt: TGTGCCAGCAGGCCCCGGGGGGGAAGCACAGATACGCAGTATTTT

j_gene: TRBJ1-1
len: 14
d_gene: .
abundance: medium-sized
v_gene: TRBV10-3
CDR3aa: CAISESRRFTEAFF
CDR3nt: TGTGCCATCAGTGAGTCACGGAGGTTCACTGAAGCTTTCTTT

j_gene: TRBJ1-2
len: 19
d_gene: .
abundance: few
v_gene: TRBV5-1
CDR3aa: CASSLGRGEGGRQIYGYTF
CDR3nt: TGCGCCAGCAGCTTGGGGCGAGGTGAGGGCGGTCGACAGATCTATGGCTACACCTTC

j_gene: TRBJ2-3
len: 14
d_gene: .
abundance: many
v_gene: TRBV12-3/TRBV12-4
CDR3aa: CASRTGGGADTQYF
CDR3nt: TGTGCCAGCAGAACAGGGGGGGGAGCAGATACGCAGTATTTT

j_gene: TRBJ2-2
len: 12
d_gene: .
abundance: few
v_gene: TRBV6-4
CDR3aa: CASSPVGGELFF
CDR3nt: TGTGCCAGCTCCCCGGTGGGCGGGGAGCTGTTTTTT

j_gene: TRBJ2-5
len: 15
d_gene: .
abundance: .
v_gene: TRBV25-1
CDR3aa: CASGHHTPAPETQYF
CDR3nt: TGTGCCAGCGGGCATCACACCCCGGCCCCGGAGACCCAGTACTTC

j_gene: TRBJ2-1
len: 19
d_gene: TRBD1
abundance: few
v_gene: TRBV7-6
CDR3aa: CASSLVRDRVQAEPNEQFF
CDR3nt: TGTGCCAGCAGCTTAGTCCGGGACAGGGTCCAGGCGGAACCCAATGAGCAGTTCTTC

j_gene: TRBJ1-2
len: 14
d_gene: .
abundance: many
v_gene: TRBV12-3/TRBV12-4
CDR3aa: CATSPLTDNYGYTF
CDR3nt: TGTGCCACGTCTCCGCTGACAGATAACTATGGCTACACCTTC

j_gene: TRBJ2-5
len: 14
d_gene: .
abundance: .
v_gene: TRBV29-1
CDR3aa: CSVDMVQGIETQYF
CDR3nt: TGCAGCGTTGATATGGTTCAGGGTATAGAGACCCAGTACTTC

j_gene: TRBJ2-1
len: 16
d_gene: .
abundance: many
v_gene: TRBV7-2
CDR3aa: CASSLLLGGPYNEQFF
CDR3nt: TGTGCCAGCAGCTTATTGCTAGGGGGTCCCTACAATGAGCAGTTCTTC

j_gene: TRBJ2-7
len: 12
d_gene: .
abundance: .
v_gene: TRBV5-5
CDR3aa: CASSYNRAEQYF
CDR3nt: TGTGCCAGCAGCTATAACAGGGCCGAGCAGTACTTC

j_gene: TRBJ2-3
len: 16
d_gene: TRBD2
abundance: .
v_gene: TRBV6-4
CDR3aa: CASSEGLAGGPDTQYF
CDR3nt: TGTGCCAGCAGTGAGGGACTAGCGGGGGGGCCAGATACGCAGTATTTT

j_gene: TRBJ1-5
len: 15
d_gene: TRBD1
abundance: .
v_gene: TRBV27
CDR3aa: CASSSGQGMGWPQHF
CDR3nt: TGTGCCAGCAGTTCGGGACAGGGGATGGGTTGGCCCCAGCATTTT

j_gene: TRBJ2-3
len: 16
d_gene: TRBD2
abundance: .
v_gene: TRBV10-3
CDR3aa: CAISEPSGGVTDTQYF
CDR3nt: TGTGCCATCAGTGAGCCAAGCGGGGGGGTCACAGATACGCAGTATTTT

j_gene: TRBJ1-2
len: 13
d_gene: .
abundance: many
v_gene: TRBV11-2
CDR3aa: CASSLGTGDGYTF
CDR3nt: TGTGCCAGCAGCTTAGGGACCGGGGATGGCTACACCTTC

j_gene: TRBJ2-5
len: 17
d_gene: TRBD2
abundance: many
v_gene: TRBV4-3
CDR3aa: CASSQDWSGGATETQYF
CDR3nt: TGCGCCAGCAGCCAAGATTGGAGCGGGGGGGCCACAGAGACCCAGTACTTC

j_gene: TRBJ1-4
len: 15
d_gene: .
abundance: .
v_gene: TRBV5-5
CDR3aa: CASSLMGGYGEKLFF
CDR3nt: TGTGCCAGCAGCTTGATGGGGGGCTACGGTGAAAAACTGTTTTTT

j_gene: TRBJ2-5
len: 12
d_gene: .
abundance: many
v_gene: TRBV7-6
CDR3aa: CASSLGLETQYF
CDR3nt: TGTGCCAGCAGCTTAGGTTTGGAGACCCAGTACTTC

j_gene: TRBJ2-3
len: 17
d_gene: TRBD2
abundance: .
v_gene: TRBV5-1
CDR3aa: CASSLRLAGAFTDTQYF
CDR3nt: TGCGCCAGCAGCTTAAGACTAGCGGGGGCCTTCACAGATACGCAGTATTTT

j_gene: TRBJ2-3
len: 15
d_gene: .
abundance: few
v_gene: TRBV6-6
CDR3aa: CASSYFRGHTDTQYF
CDR3nt: TGTGCCAGCAGTTACTTCCGGGGGCACACAGATACGCAGTATTTT

j_gene: TRBJ2-3
len: 15
d_gene: TRBD2
abundance: .
v_gene: TRBV6-2/TRBV6-3
CDR3aa: CASSSQRGAPDTQYF
CDR3nt: TGTGCCAGCAGTTCACAGCGGGGGGCCCCAGATACGCAGTATTTT

j_gene: TRBJ2-5
len: 15
d_gene: TRBD2
abundance: many
v_gene: TRBV7-9
CDR3aa: CASRPLGGALETQYF
CDR3nt: TGTGCCAGCAGACCGCTCGGGGGGGCCCTGGAGACCCAGTACTTC